This T cell receptor (beta chain) is drawn from a study of blood T cell repertoires in COVID-19. Study-wide background: Collection of acute and convalescent COVID-19 samples took place in the United States, Italy and Spain. T cells, B-cell-depleted T cells, or PBMCs provided the cDNA or gDNA that served as material.

Germline V gene lookup returns CDR1 KGHDR and CDR2 SFDVKD. This CDR3 has 14 residues. The V end was cut by 4 bases, the J end by 5 bases, with 13 bases between. Original processing methods: The assay estimated nucleated cells by amplifying reference gene primers. Sequenced by immunoSEQ multiplex PCR; TCRdb stores in-frame clones only, minus some. For V, J and clone size, that table is used; D and trimming come from the DNA. The sample includes approximately 120,000 clones, around four fifths seen only once; the top ten take 18%. The genes are TRBV24-1 and TRBJ1-2; TRBD1 is a possible D gene (5 bases). The TCR was taken from a woman aged 55 to 70 with acute or convalescent COVID-19. Source material: peripheral blood. The CDR3 sequence is CATSDKTKGYGYTF. The CDR3 region has the DNA TGTGCCACCAGTGACAAGACAAAGGGGTATGGCTACACCTTC.